The next 8 T cell receptor beta chains were all read from a single sample in a study of neurological immune-mediated disorders. TCRdb ran MiXCR on the 5' RACE reads and lists one entry per CDR3 protein. The sample includes tens of thousands of distinct CDR3 sequences, around 2.6% of them seen just once. Sequenced input: PBMCs. These receptors originate from a woman aged 30 to 39 with multiple sclerosis.

The sample holds many counts of this clonotype. V gene TRBV5-5 combines with J gene TRBJ1-1; no reliable D call. CDR1 is SGHKS and CDR2 is YYEKEE in the germline V gene (reference sequence). The ends were cut back, 4 bases at V and 12 bases at J, with 13 bases in the middle. The CDR3 is 11 residues long. DNA of the CDR3: TGTGCCAGCAGCCCCGGTCCGAGAACTTTCTTT. This translates into CASSPGPRTFF.

This clonotype was counted at least ten times. The chain couples TRBV18 to TRBJ2-2; D remains ambiguous. V was shortened by 6 bases and J by 9 bases, with 23 bases between the two germline ends. Germline lookup yields CDR1 KGHSH and CDR2 LQKENI. The CDR3 totals 16 residues. CDR3 loop: CASSLPVSVTPRELFF. CDR3 DNA sequence: TGTGCCAGCTCTCTACCAGTCAGCGTAACTCCCAGGGAGCTGTTTTTT.

This clonotype was seen ten or more times. The chain uses TRBV5-1 and TRBJ2-1; weak D call: TRBD1 (5 bases). Trimming cost V 0 bases and J 2 bases, with 9 bases left between them. This CDR3 has 15 amino acids. Germline-derived CDR1 and CDR2 are SGHRS and YFSETQ. The CDR3 DNA reads as TGCGCCAGCAGCTTGGGTCAGGGCACCTACAATGAGCAGTTCTTC. This sequence encodes CASSLGQGTYNEQFF.

In its sample, this clonotype was seen many times. The genes are TRBV20-1 and TRBJ2-7; D perhaps matches TRBD2 (6 bases). V was trimmed by 3 bases and J by 4 bases, leaving 16 bases between them. The CDR3 contains 14 residues. Germline CDR1 reads DFQATT; CDR2 reads SNEGSKA (reference sequence). The CDR3 sequence: CSASKTTAGYEQYF. The CDR3, as DNA: TGCAGTGCTAGCAAGACGACGGCGGGGTACGAGCAGTACTTC.

This clonotype appeared many times. The rearrangement joins TRBV6-6 to TRBJ2-2; the match to TRBD1 covers 7 bases. After removal of 2 bases from V and 2 bases from J, the junction contained 5 bases not matched to a gene. CDR1 is MNHNY and CDR2 is SVGAGI in the germline V gene (reference sequence). This CDR3 has 16 amino acids. CDR3: CASSYGTATNTGELFF. For the CDR3, the DNA is TGTGCCAGCAGTTACGGGACAGCCACTAACACCGGGGAGCTGTTTTTT.

In this sample, this clonotype turned up many times. The junction differs from germline at one of its ends, possibly a read error. The V call is TRBV19, the J call TRBJ2-7, with 7 bases that match TRBD2. Germline V gene sequence: CDR1 LNHDA, CDR2 SQIVND (reference sequence). The CDR3 extends over 13 amino acids. CDR3 protein: CASSIGEGTTASF. The CDR3 DNA follows: TGTGCCAGTAGTATAGGGGAAGGGACTACCGCCAGCTTC.

This clonotype was observed many times. This sequence joins TRBV10-3 and TRBJ2-1; no definite D call. CDR3 length: 14 amino acids. V lost 4 bases, J lost 5 bases, and 12 bases lay in between. CDR1 is ENHRY, CDR2 SYGVKD, per germline. CDR3 in DNA: TGTGCCATCAGTGCTAGAGGTCTTAACAATGAGCAGTTCTTC. Its translation: CAISARGLNNEQFF.

This clonotype has at least ten counts. The CDR3 region has the DNA TGTGCCAGCAGCCTTTTTTCAGATACGCAGTATTTT. Its protein product is CASSLFSDTQYF. This chain joins TRBV7-6 and TRBJ2-3; D ambiguous. The CDR3 contains 12 residues. Germline CDR1 SGHVS, CDR2 FNYEAQ. Trimming left V 5 bases short and J 4 bases short, with 7 bases between. The full variable domain, with the rest looked up from reference TRBV7-6 and TRBJ2-3, is GAGVSQSPRYKVTKRGQDVALRCDPISGHVSLYWYRQALGQGPEFLTYFNYEAQQDKSGLPNDRFSAERPEGSISTLTIQRTEQRDSAMYRCASSLFSDTQYFGPGTRLTVL.